This T cell receptor beta chain was obtained from a study of cytomegalovirus exposure and HLA in healthy donors. Study summary: The roughly 700 first-cohort repertoires and the roughly 130 validation repertoires shared the same platform, a later analysis reported.

The donors were part of the validation cohort, which consisted of about 130 subjects and was separate from the first cohort of roughly 620 subjects. Generated by immunoSEQ multiplex PCR, the TCRdb table keeps only in-frame clones and is missing some. The table records fewer than 200,000 clones, around nine tenths of them present only once. Germline loops: CDR1 MNHEY, CDR2 SVGAGI. J lost 0 bases, V lost 4 bases, and 3 bases had no gene match. The CDR3 is 16 residues long. Study findings and constraints: Cytomegalovirus association was assigned to approximately 160 TCR beta chains. Using the classifier, cytomegalovirus status was reportedly diagnosed with high specificity and sensitivity.

Concerning this clone itself: The antigen remains unidentified.

The chain recombines TRBV6-5 with TRBJ2-3; 11 bases match TRBD2. The sequencing sample was made of PBMCs. The source of this sequence is a young man in good health and CMV-seropositive. CDR3 region: CASSFLAGGSTDTQYF. The CDR3 nucleotides are TGTGCCAGCAGTTTCCTAGCGGGGGGTAGCACAGATACGCAGTATTTT.